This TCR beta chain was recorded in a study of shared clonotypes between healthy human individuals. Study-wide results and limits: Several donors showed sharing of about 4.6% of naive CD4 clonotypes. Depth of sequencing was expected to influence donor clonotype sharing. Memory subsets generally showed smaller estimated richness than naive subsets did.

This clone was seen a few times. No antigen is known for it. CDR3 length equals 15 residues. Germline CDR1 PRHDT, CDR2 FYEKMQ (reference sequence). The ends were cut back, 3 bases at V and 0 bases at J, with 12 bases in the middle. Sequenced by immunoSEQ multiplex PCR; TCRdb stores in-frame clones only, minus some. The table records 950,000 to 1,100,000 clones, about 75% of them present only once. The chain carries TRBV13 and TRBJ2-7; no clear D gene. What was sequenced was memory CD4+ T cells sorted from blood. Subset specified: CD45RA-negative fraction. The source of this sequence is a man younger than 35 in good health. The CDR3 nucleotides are TGTGCCAGCAGCTTCAGAGGTTCCCTCTCCTACGAGCAGTACTTC. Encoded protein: CASSFRGSLSYEQYF.